These 26 T cell receptor beta chains came from one sample sequenced in a study of blood T cell repertoires in COVID-19. The method was immunoSEQ multiplex PCR; TCRdb's version includes in-frame clones alone and lacks a portion of them. Seen here are about 300,000 clones, about 89% observed once, and the top ten hold 2.2%. The sample consisted of peripheral blood. The source is a woman between 25 and 40 years old with COVID-19, enrolled during active disease.

This clone has only one observation. The CDR3 DNA reads TGTGCCAGCAGCTTAGACAGTTACAGCTCCTACGAGCAGTACTTC. Protein: CASSLDSYSSYEQYF. The chain couples TRBV11-2 to TRBJ2-7; D is unresolved. Germline CDR1 and CDR2: SGHAT and FQNNGV. CDR3 length: 15 amino acids. With 0 bases removed from V and 0 bases from J, the gap between germline ends came to 9 bases. The whole variable domain, remainder taken from reference TRBV11-2 and TRBJ2-7, is EAGVAQSPRYKIIEKRQSVAFWCNPISGHATLYWYQQILGQGPKLLIQFQNNGVVDDSQLPKDRFSAERLKGVDSTLKIQPAKLEDSAVYLCASSLDSYSSYEQYFGPGTRLTVT.

The chain recombines TRBV5-4 with TRBJ1-1; D perhaps matches TRBD1 (6 bases). Germline V gives CDR1 SGHNT, CDR2 YYREEE (reference sequence). Trimming pared 4 bases from V and 1 base from J, leaving 14 bases between. The CDR3 has 15 residues. The CDR3 DNA is TGTGCCAGCAGCCTGGAAGGGACACCGAACACTGAAGCTTTCTTT. It yields the protein CASSLEGTPNTEAFF. The complete variable domain, with remaining parts taken from reference TRBV5-4 and TRBJ1-1, reads ETGVTQSPTHLIKTRGQQVTLRCSSQSGHNTVSWYQQALGQGPQFIFQYYREEENGRGNFPPRFSGLQFPNYSSELNVNALELDDSALYLCASSLEGTPNTEAFFGQGTRLTVV.

On this clone: The identical CDR3 is also encoded by other nucleotide sequences in the sample. The CDR3 here is CASSLTVNTEAFF. The CDR3, as DNA: TGTGCCAGTAGCCTGACAGTGAACACTGAAGCTTTCTTT. The chain uses TRBV19 and TRBJ1-1; a weak D match, TRBD1 (5 bases). Germline CDR1 reads LNHDA; CDR2 reads SQIVND (reference sequence). V shed 6 bases and J shed 0 bases, with 8 bases lying between them. The CDR3 length is 13 residues.

About this clone: The sample holds other DNA sequences that translate to the same CDR3. The gene calls are TRBV5-1 and TRBJ1-2, with 8 bases matching TRBD1. With V trimmed by 2 bases and J by 4 bases, 4 bases remained unmatched. Germline V gene data show CDR1 as SGHRS and CDR2 as YFSETQ. The CDR3 consists of 14 residues. CDR3 amino acids: CASSLGQGSYGYTF. CDR3 coding DNA: TGCGCCAGCAGCTTAGGACAGGGCTCCTATGGCTACACCTTC.

V gene TRBV2 combines with J gene TRBJ1-6; D possibly corresponds to TRBD1 (5 bases). Germline values: CDR1 SNHLY, CDR2 FYNNEI. V was cut by 4 bases and J by 5 bases, with 12 bases left in between. There are 15 residues in the CDR3. CDR3 protein: CASSATDSNNSPLHF. The CDR3 nucleotides are TGTGCCAGCAGTGCGACAGACTCTAATAATTCACCCCTCCACTTT.

V gene TRBV28 combines with J gene TRBJ1-1; the match to TRBD1 covers 7 bases. This CDR3 contains 14 residues. The V gene's germline CDR1 is MDHEN and CDR2 SYDVKM. The trim removed 5 bases at V and 7 bases at J, leaving 10 bases unmatched. As DNA, the CDR3 is TGTGCCAGCAGTCCCCCGGGACAGCTTTTTGAAGCTTTCTTT. It translates to CASSPPGQLFEAFF.

The V gene is TRBV5-6, the J gene TRBJ1-1, with 10 bases that match TRBD1. After removal of 0 bases from V and 5 bases from J, the junction contained 13 bases not matched to a gene. Germline CDR1 SGHDT, CDR2 YYEEEE. The CDR3 contains 18 residues. CDR3 bases: TGTGCCAGCAGCTTGGTAGGGGACAGGGGAGAGGAGTGGACTGAAGCTTTCTTT. This translates into CASSLVGDRGEEWTEAFF.

The V and J genes are TRBV28 and TRBJ2-7, with D possibly matching TRBD1 (6 bases). V was clipped by 6 bases and J by 5 bases, with 17 bases between them. The length of the CDR3 is 14 residues. Germline CDR1 reads MDHEN; CDR2 reads SYDVKM. CDR3 residues: CASSRPTGINEQYF. In nucleotides, the CDR3 is TGTGCCAGCAGCCGGCCGACAGGTATTAACGAGCAGTACTTC.

J is TRBJ1-2 and V is TRBV11-2, with D uncertain. The V gene lost 3 bases and the J gene lost 6 bases, with 8 bases spanning the gap. Per germline, CDR1 SGHAT and CDR2 FQNNGV. This CDR3 is built from 12 residues. In DNA form, the CDR3 reads TGTGCCAGCAGCTTGAGAAGTCATGGCTACACCTTC. Translation: CASSLRSHGYTF.

V usage is TRBV5-6 and J usage is TRBJ2-1; D might be TRBD1 (5 bases). Trimming took off 2 bases at V and 8 bases at J, with 8 bases between the two ends. The CDR3 spans 12 residues. Germline V gene lookup returns CDR1 SGHDT and CDR2 YYEEEE. CDR3 bases: TGTGCCAGCAGCTTCCAGGGTTATGAGCAGTTCTTC. Its translation: CASSFQGYEQFF.

The chain links TRBV27 to TRBJ2-3, with 8 bases lining up with TRBD2. The CDR3 is 14 residues long. J was trimmed by 2 bases and V by 6 bases; bases with no gene match: 4. The germline V gene has CDR1 MNHEY and CDR2 SMNVEV (reference sequence). CDR3 DNA sequence: TGTGCCAGCAGAGAGCGGGAGATCACAGATACGCAGTATTTT. This sequence encodes CASREREITDTQYF.

The V call is TRBV20-1, the J call TRBJ1-1; tentative D call: TRBD1 (5 bases). Looked up from germline, CDR1 is DFQATT and CDR2 is SNEGSKA (reference sequence). The CDR3 consists of 13 residues. V lost 3 bases and J lost 6, with 14 bases in between. CDR3 loop: CSASLGAGPEAFF. As DNA, the CDR3 is TGCAGTGCTAGTCTAGGGGCTGGGCCTGAAGCTTTCTTT.

The chain has TRBV9 and TRBJ1-4, with 7 positions matching TRBD1. The CDR3 has 14 amino acids. From germline, CDR1 is SGDLS and CDR2 YYNGEE. The junction had 3 bases not matched to a gene; V was cut back by 2 bases and J by 5 bases. The chain's CDR3 is CASSVGTVNEKLFF. CDR3 nucleotides: TGTGCCAGCAGCGTGGGGACAGTAAATGAAAAACTGTTTTTT. The whole variable domain, remainder taken from reference TRBV9 and TRBJ1-4, is DSGVTQTPKHLITATGQRVTLRCSPRSGDLSVYWYQQSLDQGLQFLIQYYNGEERAKGNILERFSAQQFPDLHSELNLSSLELGDSALYFCASSVGTVNEKLFFGSGTQLSVL.

J is TRBJ1-3 and V is TRBV28; D is possibly TRBD1 (5 bases). This CDR3 region has 15 residues. Per germline, CDR1 MDHEN and CDR2 SYDVKM. V was shortened by 6 bases and J by 0 bases, with 12 bases between the two germline ends. Here the CDR3 DNA reads TGTGCCAGCAGGACTGGACAACACTCTGGAAACACCATATATTTT. This encodes CASRTGQHSGNTIYF.

The chain uses TRBV12-2 and TRBJ2-1; no check of the table's D call, TRBD2, against the DNA was made. TRBV12-2 is shown as a pseudogene. The CDR3 contains 17 residues. The CDR3 spells CASRLRTGRHSYNEQFF. In DNA, the CDR3 is TGTGCAAGTCGCTTACGGACGGGAAGACACTCCTACAATGAGCAGTTCTTC.

The CDR3: CASSRSLAGNEQYF. The CDR3 coding sequence is TGTGCCAGCAGTCGGAGTCTAGCGGGAAACGAGCAGTACTTC. The chain carries TRBV6-5 and TRBJ2-7; 9 positions match TRBD2. Unmatched junction bases numbered 7, after V lost 5 bases and J lost 5 bases. Germline-derived CDR1 and CDR2 are MNHEY and SVGAGI. CDR3 size: 14 residues.

V is TRBV5-4 and J is TRBJ2-7, with D possibly matching TRBD1 (6 bases). The CDR3 runs to 14 residues. Trimming cost V 2 bases and J 5 bases, with 14 bases left between them. Germline V gene lookup returns CDR1 SGHNT and CDR2 YYREEE (reference sequence). The CDR3 loop is CASSFQGRTDEQYF. CDR3 DNA: TGTGCCAGCAGCTTCCAGGGGCGAACGGACGAGCAGTACTTC. Variable domain in full (rest from reference TRBV5-4 and TRBJ2-7): ETGVTQSPTHLIKTRGQQVTLRCSSQSGHNTVSWYQQALGQGPQFIFQYYREEENGRGNFPPRFSGLQFPNYSSELNVNALELDDSALYLCASSFQGRTDEQYFGPGTRLTVT.

The rearrangement links TRBV2 to TRBJ1-1, with D uncertain. Trimming left V 10 bases short and J 1 base short, with 7 bases between. This CDR3 comprises 11 residues. Germline V gene sequence: CDR1 SNHLY, CDR2 FYNNEI. CDR3 bases: TGTGCCACCTTATCGAACACTGAAGCTTTCTTT. Its protein product is CATLSNTEAFF. The whole variable domain, filled in from reference TRBV2 and TRBJ1-1, reads EPEVTQTPSHQVTQMGQEVILRCVPISNHLYFYWYRQILGQKVEFLVSFYNNEISEKSEIFDDQFSVERPDGSNFTLKIRSTKLEDSAMYFCATLSNTEAFFGQGTRLTVV.

The chain carries TRBV28 and TRBJ2-7; 7 positions agree with TRBD2. CDR3 length equals 13 residues. V gave up 7 bases and J gave up 5 bases; unmatched junction bases: 8. The germline CDR1 and CDR2 sequences are MDHEN and SYDVKM. In DNA, the CDR3 is TGTGCCAGCACCGGGCACGGGAGGAACGAGCAGTACTTC. This codes for CASTGHGRNEQYF.

The V and J genes are TRBV7-9 and TRBJ1-1; TRBD1 is a possible D gene (5 bases). V shed 1 base and J shed 6 bases, with 9 bases lying between them. In germline, CDR1 is SEHNR, CDR2 FQNEAQ (reference sequence). There are 13 residues in the CDR3. The CDR3 loop reads CASSLVGGPEAFF. CDR3 in DNA: TGTGCCAGCAGCTTAGTGGGGGGACCTGAAGCTTTCTTT.

The chain recombines TRBV2 with TRBJ2-7; D might be TRBD1 (6 bases). The CDR3 has 12 amino acids. Trimming cost V 5 bases and J 2 bases, with 7 bases left between them. Germline V CDR1 and CDR2: SNHLY, FYNNEI. The CDR3 is CASSTGPYEQYF. The CDR3 bases are TGTGCCAGCAGTACAGGGCCCTACGAGCAGTACTTC.

The gene calls are TRBV18 and TRBJ1-1; tentatively, D is TRBD1 (5 bases). CDR1 is KGHSH, CDR2 LQKENI, per germline. The germline V and J ends were trimmed by 2 bases and 5 bases, with 9 bases remaining between them. The CDR3 is made up of 13 amino acids. CDR3 bases: TGTGCCAGCTCACCAATAGGGGATACTGAAGCTTTCTTT. Translating it yields CASSPIGDTEAFF. The whole variable domain, filled in from reference TRBV18 and TRBJ1-1, reads NAGVMQNPRHLVRRRGQEARLRCSPMKGHSHVYWYRQLPEEGLKFMVYLQKENIIDESGMPKERFSAEFPKEGPSILRIQQVVRGDSAAYFCASSPIGDTEAFFGQGTRLTVV.

The chain couples TRBV7-9 to TRBJ2-7, with a tentative D call TRBD1 (5 bases). Looked up from germline, CDR1 is SEHNR and CDR2 is FQNEAQ (reference sequence). V gave up 3 bases and J gave up 4 bases, with 19 bases separating them. The CDR3 length is 16 residues. The CDR3 nucleotides read TGTGCCAGCAGCTTCCCAGAAATCGACAGCCCGTACGAGCAGTACTTC. Its protein product is CASSFPEIDSPYEQYF.

This clone was picked up a small number of times. The chain couples TRBV7-6 to TRBJ1-3; 7 nucleotides agree with TRBD1. With 4 bases clipped from V and 0 bases from J, the junction kept 12 bases outside the gene matches. The CDR3 runs to 18 residues. Germline lookup yields CDR1 SGHVS and CDR2 FNYEAQ. For the CDR3, the DNA is TGTGCCAGCAGCTGGGCTTCTCAGGGGGAACCCTCTGGAAACACCATATATTTT. Its translation is CASSWASQGEPSGNTIYF.

The chain employs TRBV7-6 and TRBJ2-3, with 7 bases identical to TRBD2. The junction had 4 bases not matched to a gene; V was cut back by 5 bases and J by 2 bases. This CDR3 has 14 amino acids. Germline CDR1 is SGHVS and CDR2 is FNYEAQ. CDR3 in DNA: TGTGCCAGCAGCCCTAGCGGAGCCACAGATACGCAGTATTTT. Encoded protein: CASSPSGATDTQYF.

The V gene is TRBV6-1, the J gene TRBJ1-4; 8 bases line up with TRBD1. The V gene's germline CDR1 is MNHNS and CDR2 SASEGT. V shed 2 bases and J 4 bases; nucleotides not matched to a gene: 3. The CDR3 loop spans 15 amino acids. The CDR3: CASSEPGQVNEKLFF. The CDR3 bases are TGTGCCAGCAGTGAACCGGGACAGGTTAATGAAAAACTGTTTTTT.